The entry below gives a single T cell receptor (beta chain) sequence along with its context. The entry originates in a study of blood T cell repertoires in COVID-19. The wider study: Samples of COVID-19 (acute and convalescent) were obtained from the United States, Italy and Spain. The cDNA or gDNA used as material had been derived from T cells, B-cell-depleted T cells, or PBMCs.

Original data processing: Using reference gene primer amplification, nucleated cell counts were estimated. Measured with immunoSEQ multiplex PCR; TCRdb has only the in-frame clones, and not every one. That table gives V, J and clone size, and the DNA gave D and trimming. The table includes approximately 70,000 clones, approximately 90% detected once. With 2 bases removed from V and 0 bases from J, the gap between germline ends came to 5 bases. Germline V CDR1 and CDR2: SGHTA, FQGNSA. CDR3 length: 13 amino acids. The chain couples TRBV7-2 to TRBJ2-7, with D unclear. The clonotype was recovered from a woman aged 80 or older with active COVID-19. The sequenced sample was peripheral blood. CDR3 coding DNA: TGTGCCAGCAGCTTAACCAGCTCCTACGAGCAGTACTTC. Protein sequence: CASSLTSSYEQYF.